This T cell receptor beta chain was recorded in a study of breast tumors, draining lymph nodes, adjacent tissues. Study-level points and caveats: That most tumor T cells come from lymph nodes remained unproven. Compared with basal-like, luminal-like tumors shared significantly more repertoire with nontumor tissue.

The germline CDR1 and CDR2 sequences are DFQATT and SNEGSKA (reference sequence). The CDR3 totals 13 residues. Trimming removed 3 bases at V and 2 bases at J, with 5 bases between. This clonotype has a count of ten or more. What it recognizes is unknown. Samples came from axillary lymph nodes draining the breast cancer. One entry per CDR3 protein results from TCRdb running MiXCR on the multiplex PCR reads. The profile shows approximately 150,000 distinct CDR3 sequences, about 30% of them singletons. This chain uses TRBV20-1 with TRBJ2-6, with D hard to call. The sequenced material came from axillary lymph node tissue. This receptor was taken from a female donor with breast cancer. Some clones in this sample may be carry-over from other donors' samples. As DNA, the CDR3 is TGCAGTGCTAGTCTGCCTGGGGCCAACGTCCTGACTTTC. Encoded protein: CSASLPGANVLTF.